The rows below give T cell receptor beta chains drawn from one sample of a study of T cell changes during pregnancy in multiple sclerosis. Produced via immunoSEQ multiplex PCR; TCRdb's table is partial and in-frame only. The data show about 40,000 clones, roughly 88% seen once. Sequenced here: peripheral blood, sampled in the first trimester of pregnancy. Source of these receptors: a female donor in good health, enrolled as a control in a pregnancy study. Both conserved end residues are trimmed from each CDR3. Clone size is shown for a subset of rows, as once, few, many or a class of expanded clone.

NA	TRBJ2-7	TRBV28	ASRRSGIFYEQY
NA	TRBJ2-7	TRBV12-5	ASGSSYRGEQY
NA	TRBJ1-6	TRBV4-1	ASSHSMNRDRGGTYNSPLH
NA	TRBJ1-3	TRBV4-3	ASSQNFKAGIGNTIY
NA	TRBJ2-7	TRBV30	AWDALAGSYEQY
once	TRBJ2-2	TRBV4-1	ASSQVSQGGTGELF
NA	TRBJ1-5	TRBV19	ASSIERDINQPQH
NA	TRBJ1-5	TRBV15	ATSRDRGENQPQH
NA	TRBJ1-6	TRBV9	ASSARATGSDNSPLH
NA	TRBJ1-1	TRBV4-3	ASSQEVSLVLNTEAF
NA	TRBJ2-1	TRBV7-9	ASSSGVAGMRNEQF
NA	TRBJ2-1	TRBV30	AWTDGSSYNEQF
few	TRBJ1-2	TRBV28	ASSSPPLGDSGYT
NA	TRBJ2-5	TRBV9	ASSVGGGWQTQY
few	TRBJ1-6	TRBV2	ASRTGFNSPLH
NA	TRBJ2-1	TRBV7-3	ASSSPGYNEQF
NA	TRBJ2-3	TRBV4-3	ASSLEAGGETDTQY
NA	TRBJ1-5	TRBV21-1	ASRRGNHSNQPQH
NA	TRBJ1-2	TRBV28	ASSLLGGVGGYT
NA	TRBJ2-1	TRBV29-1	SWGELNEQF
NA	TRBJ2-7	TRBV9	ASSPGQVGYEQY
NA	TRBJ1-4	TRBV6-6	ASSPWTGQNEKLF
NA	TRBJ1-2	TRBV29-1	SVEPGQPNYGYT